The sequence of this TCR beta chain was determined in a study of blood T cells in healthy people across ages. For the study at large: About one barcoded TCR beta cDNA was captured per two T cells.

Comment on this clonotype: Antigen specificity is unknown.

Total RNA was extracted at no less than 5 micrograms per sample. Next came a second PCR, run for about 7 to 12 cycles, which used a sample-barcoded 5' primer along with a J-beta primer mix. TCRdb reprocessed the 5' RACE reads via MiXCR and lists one record per CDR3 protein. The sample includes some 1.5 million distinct CDR3 sequences, approximately 39% of them seen just once. Study-wide points: Naive and antigen-experienced cells were not separated, limiting conclusive comparison. A greater number of naive CD4+ cells and higher diversity distinguished long-lived donors from aged donors.

In germline, CDR1 is SQVTM, CDR2 ANQGSEA. V was pared by 3 bases and J by 10 bases, with 12 bases between. This CDR3 spans 11 amino acids. The sequenced material came from blood. The clonotype comes from a young woman in good health. V is TRBV29-1 and J is TRBJ1-1; D unresolved. The CDR3 DNA sequence: TGCAGCGTTGAGGAGCTGCCCCCAGCTTTCTTT. As protein: CSVEELPPAFF.